This T cell receptor (beta chain) comes out of a study of PD-1 blockade in classical Hodgkin lymphoma. Study in general: The study gave patients nivolumab 3 mg/kg intravenously every 2 weeks.

The CDR3 consists of 14 residues. Germline CDR1 is SGHRS and CDR2 is YFSETQ. Between the trimmed V and J ends, which lost 4 bases and 7 bases, there was a span of 17 bases. Sequencing was performed with immunoSEQ multiplex PCR; in TCRdb, only in-frame clones are kept and a portion is missing. Of more than 45,000 clones listed, approximately 70% are singletons. As concerns this clone: The antigen is unknown.

All patients relapsed after autologous stem cell transplantation, and brentuximab vedotin exposure varied. Relapsed/refractory classical Hodgkin lymphoma patients had complete, partial or progressive responses. Study-wide findings and caveats: What drove the repertoire differences, possibly disease activity or prior therapy, has not been defined. Complete responders matched newly diagnosed patients in baseline diversity.

This clonotype was obtained from a human donor with classical Hodgkin lymphoma. Sequencing was performed on peripheral blood mononuclear cells (PBMCs), taken at baseline. The genes are TRBV5-1 and TRBJ1-2; D is perhaps TRBD1 (5 bases). CDR3 in DNA: TGCGCCAGCAGCCCGGCTGGGGCGGGCGGTGGCTACACCTTC. Translated: CASSPAGAGGGYTF. The full variable domain, completed using reference TRBV5-1 and TRBJ1-2, is KAGVTQTPRYLIKTRGQQVTLSCSPISGHRSVSWYQQTPGQGLQFLFEYFSETQRNKGNFPGRFSGRQFSNSRSEMNVSTLELGDSALYLCASSPAGAGGGYTFGSGTRLTVV.